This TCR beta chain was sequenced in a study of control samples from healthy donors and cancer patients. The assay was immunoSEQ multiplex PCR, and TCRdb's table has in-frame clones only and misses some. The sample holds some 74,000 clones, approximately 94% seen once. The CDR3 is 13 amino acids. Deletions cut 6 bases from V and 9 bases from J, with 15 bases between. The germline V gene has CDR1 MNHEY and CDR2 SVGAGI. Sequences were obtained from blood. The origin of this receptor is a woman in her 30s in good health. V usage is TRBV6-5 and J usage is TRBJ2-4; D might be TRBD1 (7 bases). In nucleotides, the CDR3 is TGTGCCAGCAGGTTTCAGGGGGGCCGCATTCAGTACTTC. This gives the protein CASRFQGGRIQYF.